This TCR beta chain was identified in a study of T cell responses to AZD1222 COVID-19 vaccine. Findings and caveats of the study: Nearly half of spike-specific TCRs reportedly target unmutated variant regions.

This clone was picked up a small number of times. What it binds is not known. Looked up from germline, CDR1 is WSHSY and CDR2 is SAAADI. V lost 9 bases, J lost 7 bases, and 10 bases stayed unmatched. The CDR3 loop spans 13 amino acids. Method: immunoSEQ multiplex PCR; TCRdb's copy keeps in-frame clones and lacks some. The sample consists of some 100,000 clones, roughly 91% of them appearing once. The material was peripheral blood, obtained 28 days after the second AZD1222 dose. This TCR was sampled from an adult who received the AZD1222 COVID-19 vaccine. The V call is TRBV10-2, the J call TRBJ2-7, with 9 bases matching TRBD1. The CDR3 coding sequence is TGCGCCAGTTGGACAGGGGAGACTGGGGAGCAGTACTTC. It is translated as CASWTGETGEQYF.